Included here is one T cell receptor beta chain sequence, with context. Its antigen is unknown. Generated by immunoSEQ multiplex PCR, the TCRdb table keeps only in-frame clones and is missing some. This table has about 80,000 clones, approximately 84% appearing once. The sample belongs to a study of radiotherapy plus CTLA-4 blockade in lung cancer. Broader study findings: Clones derived from tumor TCRs expanded in blood after radiotherapy plus ipilimumab.

CDR1 and CDR2 from the germline V gene are MDHEN and SYDVKM. Trimming left V 5 bases short and J 7 bases short, with 11 bases between. The CDR3 spans 12 residues. V is TRBV28 and J is TRBJ2-5, with D possibly TRBD1 on 6 matching bases. This clonotype originated in a human donor with non-small cell lung cancer who had a partial response to radiotherapy plus ipilimumab. The specimen comprised peripheral blood, sampled from a patient treated with radiotherapy plus ipilimumab. In DNA, the CDR3 is TGTGCCAGCAGTGCCGGGACAAGGACCCAGTACTTC. As protein: CASSAGTRTQYF.